These 31 T cell receptor beta chains came from one sample sequenced in a study of blood T cell repertoires in COVID-19 (dated by TCRdb to 2018 to 2021). The library was prepared using the immunoSEQ multiplex PCR assay. Held by TCRdb, this immuneACCESS table contains in-frame sequences only and omits some clones. Under half of the omission traces to an unresolved V gene where checked; the cause of the rest is unknown. A total of about 150,000 clones appear in this sample, around 81% of them only once. The ten largest clones take up about 8% of the sample. Sample: peripheral blood. These receptors all come from a woman aged 60-70 years with active or convalescent COVID-19.

The V gene is TRBV2, the J gene TRBJ2-1; D is unresolved. Between the trimmed V and J ends, which lost 4 bases and 8 bases, there was a span of 12 bases. The CDR3 totals 13 residues. Per germline, CDR1 SNHLY and CDR2 FYNNEI. The CDR3 loop reads CASSVHQVHEQFF. As DNA, the CDR3 is TGTGCCAGCAGTGTTCACCAGGTGCATGAGCAGTTCTTC.

The rearrangement joins TRBV29-1 to TRBJ1-1; D not resolved. V lost 3 bases and J 1 base, leaving 3 bases between the germline ends. Germline V CDR1 and CDR2: SQVTM, ANQGSEA. CDR3 size: 11 residues. CDR3 DNA: TGCAGCGTTGAGGCGAACACTGAAGCTTTCTTT. Translation: CSVEANTEAFF.

This chain joins TRBV13 and TRBJ2-3; TRBD2 aligns across 9 bases. This CDR3 is 16 amino acids long. Trimming at V came to 4 bases and at J to 7 bases, leaving 12 bases not matched to a gene. Germline V CDR1 and CDR2: PRHDT, FYEKMQ (reference sequence). This CDR3 is CASSSRLAGLRNTQYF. In DNA, the CDR3 is TGTGCCAGCAGCTCCCGGCTAGCGGGACTAAGAAATACGCAGTATTTT.

This chain uses TRBV30 with TRBJ2-7; 7 bases match TRBD2. Per germline, CDR1 GTSNPN and CDR2 SVGIG (reference sequence). Trimming removed 3 bases from V and 2 bases from J; junction bases left unmatched: 4. This CDR3 comprises 13 residues. CDR3: CAWSGLAAYEQYF. The DNA for the CDR3 is TGTGCCTGGAGCGGGCTAGCGGCCTACGAGCAGTACTTC.

This clone is a singleton in its sample. The chain has TRBV19 and TRBJ1-5, with TRBD1 matching over 7 bases. Germline assignment: CDR1 LNHDA and CDR2 SQIVND (reference sequence). This CDR3 comprises 14 residues. Trimming cost V 4 bases and J 4 bases; bases outside gene matches: 4. Written as DNA, the CDR3 is TGTGCCAGTAGTACCCGGACAGGTAATCAGCCCCAGCATTTT. Its protein product is CASSTRTGNQPQHF. Full variable domain (rest looked up from reference TRBV19 and TRBJ1-5): DGGITQSPKYLFRKEGQNVTLSCEQNLNHDAMYWYRQDPGQGLRLIYYSQIVNDFQKGDIAEGYSVSREKKESFPLTVTSAQKNPTAFYLCASSTRTGNQPQHFGDGTRLSIL.

The CDR3 loop reads CASSPQGAGNIQYF. The DNA of the CDR3 is TGTGCCAGCTCACCACAGGGGGCGGGAAACATTCAGTACTTC. The chain links TRBV18 to TRBJ2-4; 7 nucleotides match TRBD1. CDR1 and CDR2 from the germline V gene are KGHSH and LQKENI. V lost 1 base to trimming and J lost 6 bases; unmatched junction nucleotides: 3. The CDR3 spans 14 residues.

The V gene is TRBV28, the J gene TRBJ1-2; 10 bases line up with TRBD1. Losses at the gene ends were 3 bases for V and 5 bases for J; bases not matched to a gene: 6. The length of the CDR3 is 15 residues. From germline, CDR1 is MDHEN and CDR2 SYDVKM. The CDR3 DNA is TGTGCCAGCAGTTTGTCGGGACAGGGGCTTTATGGCTACACCTTC. This sequence encodes CASSLSGQGLYGYTF.

The chain has TRBV7-2 and TRBJ2-1; perhaps TRBD2 as D (5 bases). Germline loops: CDR1 SGHTA, CDR2 FQGNSA. The CDR3 is 15 amino acids. Trimming removed 4 bases from V and 3 bases from J, with 13 bases in between. The CDR3 coding sequence is TGTGCCAGCAGCTCGAGCGGCCCGCTCTACAATGAGCAGTTCTTC. Translating gives CASSSSGPLYNEQFF. Looking up the rest from reference TRBV7-2 and TRBJ2-1 gives the full variable domain: GAGVSQSPSNKVTEKGKDVELRCDPISGHTALYWYRQSLGQGLEFLIYFQGNSAPDKSGLPSDRFSAERTGGSVSTLTIQRTQQEDSAVYLCASSSSGPLYNEQFFGPGTRLTVL.

This clone was detected once. V usage is TRBV6-5 and J usage is TRBJ2-5; 8 nucleotides agree with TRBD2. The V gene end was trimmed by 7 bases and the J gene end by 0 bases; junction bases not matched to a gene: 4. CDR1 and CDR2 (germline): MNHEY, SVGAGI. The CDR3 consists of 14 residues. CDR3 DNA: TGTGCCAGCACAGCGGGGGCCTACCAAGAGACCCAGTACTTC. The encoded protein is CASTAGAYQETQYF.

Turning to this clone: This specimen includes other DNA sequences encoding the same CDR3. The chain has TRBV3-1 (or the pseudogene TRBV3-2) and TRBJ2-5; tentative D call: TRBD2 (5 bases). The length of the CDR3 is 11 residues. Between the trimmed V and J ends, which lost 4 bases and 5 bases, there was a span of 5 bases. Per the germline V gene, CDR1 is LGHDT and CDR2 is YNNKEL (reference sequence). The CDR3 reads CASSRGETQYF. CDR3 coding DNA: TGTGCCAGCAGCCGAGGGGAGACCCAGTACTTC.

The chain joins TRBV24-1 to TRBJ2-2, with 10 positions matching TRBD1. CDR3 length: 18 residues. V shed 3 bases and J 4 bases; nucleotides not matched to a gene: 10. Germline V gene lookup returns CDR1 KGHDR and CDR2 SFDVKD. The CDR3 nucleotides are TGTGCCACCAGTGATCCGATGGGACAGGGGCGTGGCACCGGGGAGCTGTTTTTT. Translating gives CATSDPMGQGRGTGELFF.

This chain links TRBV5-4 with TRBJ2-2; 11 nucleotides line up with TRBD1. Germline CDR1 is SGHNT and CDR2 is YYREEE (reference sequence). The CDR3 spans 16 residues. Trimming cost V 4 bases and J 4 bases; bases outside gene matches: 6. The CDR3 protein is CASSLTGTGGTGELFF. In DNA, the CDR3 is TGTGCCAGCAGCCTTACCGGGACAGGGGGCACCGGGGAGCTGTTTTTT.

This clone has just a few counts. The chain joins TRBV7-8 to TRBJ1-1; D call uncertain. This CDR3 contains 13 residues. Trimming cost V 2 bases and J 5 bases, with 9 bases left between them. CDR1 and CDR2 from the germline V gene are SGHVS and FQNEAQ. The DNA of the CDR3 is TGTGCCAGCAGCTTACAGAGGGCTACTGAAGCTTTCTTT. Amino acids: CASSLQRATEAFF. The full variable domain, rest sourced from reference TRBV7-8 and TRBJ1-1, is GAGVSQSPRYKVAKRGQDVALRCDPISGHVSLFWYQQALGQGPEFLTYFQNEAQLDKSGLPSDRFFAERPEGSVSTLKIQRTQQEDSAVYLCASSLQRATEAFFGQGTRLTVV.

The chain links TRBV4-2 to TRBJ1-6; D perhaps matches TRBD1 (5 bases). Germline-derived CDR1 and CDR2 are LGHNA and YNFKEQ. The CDR3 spans 15 residues. Trimming cost V 1 base and J 10 bases, with 14 bases left between them. This chain's CDR3 is CASSQVGGVGSPLHF. CDR3 nucleotide sequence: TGTGCCAGCAGCCAAGTCGGAGGGGTAGGGTCACCCCTCCACTTT.

The chain couples TRBV7-2 to TRBJ1-5, with no clear D. The V and J ends lost 0 bases and 0 bases respectively, with 3 bases between them. Germline CDR1 is SGHTA and CDR2 is FQGNSA. This CDR3 has 14 amino acids. The CDR3 protein is CASSLANSNQPQHF. In nucleotides, the CDR3 is TGTGCCAGCAGCTTAGCCAATAGCAATCAGCCCCAGCATTTT.

J is TRBJ1-3 and V is TRBV28, with 9 bases aligning to TRBD1. Germline V gene lookup returns CDR1 MDHEN and CDR2 SYDVKM. Germline trimming cut 6 bases from V and 4 bases from J; bases unmatched to any gene: 16. CDR3 length: 18 residues. DNA of the CDR3: TGTGCCAGCAGGCCCATGATTCGGGACAGGGCAAGAGGAAACACCATATATTTT. It codes for CASRPMIRDRARGNTIYF. Full variable domain (missing parts from reference TRBV28 and TRBJ1-3): DVKVTQSSRYLVKRTGEKVFLECVQDMDHENMFWYRQDPGLGLRLIYFSYDVKMKEKGDIPEGYSVSREKKERFSLILESASTNQTSMYLCASRPMIRDRARGNTIYFGEGSWLTVV.

This clone has more than one count but fewer than ten. V is TRBV5-1 and J is TRBJ2-3; 11 bases align to TRBD2. V was pared by 4 bases and J by 0 bases, with 4 bases of the junction left unmatched. This CDR3 has 16 amino acids. Germline-derived CDR1 and CDR2 are SGHRS and YFSETQ. CDR3 loop: CASSRLAGTSTDTQYF. The CDR3 DNA follows: TGCGCCAGCAGCCGACTAGCGGGGACTAGCACAGATACGCAGTATTTT.

This chain uses TRBV27 with TRBJ2-3, with 7 nucleotides matching TRBD1. Germline CDR1 is MNHEY and CDR2 is SMNVEV (reference sequence). The CDR3 loop spans 16 amino acids. J was trimmed by 5 bases and V by 7 bases; bases with no gene match: 15. The CDR3 DNA sequence: TGTGCCAGCATTTCAACTAGAGGACAGGCTAAAGATACGCAGTATTTT. It encodes CASISTRGQAKDTQYF.

This clone was counted only a few times. The rearrangement links TRBV6-6 to TRBJ1-5, with D perhaps TRBD1 (6 bases). The germline CDR1 and CDR2 sequences are MNHNY and SVGAGI (reference sequence). The CDR3 extends over 16 amino acids. Trimming removed 5 bases from V and 3 bases from J, with 17 bases in between. As DNA, the CDR3 is TGTGCCAGCAGTAACCCGGACAGCGTAAACAATCAGCCCCAGCATTTT. Protein product: CASSNPDSVNNQPQHF.

This sequence joins TRBV5-5 and TRBJ1-6; possibly TRBD1 for D (5 bases). Germline V gives CDR1 SGHKS, CDR2 YYEKEE (reference sequence). Trimming removed 3 bases from V and 6 bases from J, with 13 bases in between. The CDR3 extends over 15 amino acids. This chain's CDR3 is CASSSAGGPNSPLHF. In nucleotides, the CDR3 is TGTGCCAGCAGCTCGGCGGGGGGACCTAATTCACCCCTCCACTTT.

The chain employs TRBV28 and TRBJ2-7; the match to TRBD1 covers 9 bases. Germline V lookup: CDR1 MDHEN, CDR2 SYDVKM. J was trimmed by 0 bases and V by 4 bases; bases with no gene match: 10. This CDR3 has 17 amino acids. The CDR3 loop is CASSSYNGTGSSYEQYV. Written as DNA, the CDR3 is TGTGCCAGCAGTTCCTACAACGGGACAGGGAGCTCCTACGAGCAGTACGTC.

The rearrangement links TRBV19 to TRBJ1-2; D not certain. The CDR3 length is 10 residues. V lost 6 bases, J lost 8 bases, and 7 bases lay in between. CDR1 and CDR2 (germline): LNHDA, SQIVND (reference sequence). The CDR3 loop reads CASRQHGYTF. The CDR3 DNA reads TGTGCCAGTAGACAGCACGGCTACACCTTC.

CDR3 region: CASSTSGMGEQFF. The CDR3 region has the DNA TGTGCCAGTTCTACTAGCGGGATGGGCGAGCAGTTCTTC. The chain carries TRBV19 and TRBJ2-1; 10 bases line up with TRBD2. With V trimmed by 8 bases and J by 10 bases, 8 bases remained unmatched. The CDR3 consists of 13 residues. Germline CDR1 LNHDA, CDR2 SQIVND (reference sequence).

CDR3 region: CASSLGGQGHNYGYTF. CDR3 nucleotide sequence: TGTGCCAGCAGCTTAGGGGGACAGGGTCATAACTATGGCTACACCTTC. J is TRBJ1-2 and V is TRBV7-2, with TRBD1 matching 9 bases. Losses at the gene ends were 1 base for V and 1 base for J; bases not matched to a gene: 4. There are 16 residues in the CDR3. Germline lookup yields CDR1 SGHTA and CDR2 FQGNSA.

The chain carries TRBV11-2 and TRBJ2-2, with D hard to call. Germline V gene sequence: CDR1 SGHAT, CDR2 FQNNGV. This CDR3 has 13 amino acids. Trimming removed 8 bases at V and 7 bases at J, with 14 bases between. For the CDR3, the DNA is TGTGCCAGCGCGATACCACCTATCGGGGAGCTGTTTTTT. This codes for CASAIPPIGELFF.

The CDR3 reads CASSYRDTQYF. The CDR3 DNA is TGTGCCAGCAGTTATCGAGATACGCAGTATTTT. This chain connects TRBV28 to TRBJ2-3; D call uncertain. CDR1 and CDR2 from the germline V gene are MDHEN and SYDVKM. The CDR3 is made up of 11 amino acids. Trimming left V 4 bases short and J 5 bases short, with 4 bases between.

To note about this clone: Additional DNA sequences in this sample encode the identical CDR3. As DNA, the CDR3 is TGTGCCAGTAGTATCACAGGAATATGGGGCACCGGGGAGCTGTTTTTT. This sequence encodes CASSITGIWGTGELFF. The chain carries TRBV19 and TRBJ2-2; D possibly corresponds to TRBD1 (5 bases). The CDR3 is 16 amino acids. CDR1 and CDR2 from the germline V gene are LNHDA and SQIVND (reference sequence). With 3 bases removed from V and 4 bases from J, the gap between germline ends came to 15 bases.

The chain carries TRBV9 and TRBJ1-2; 10 positions match TRBD1. J lost 8 bases, V lost 4 bases, and 11 bases had no gene match. The CDR3 has 15 residues. Germline V gene data show CDR1 as SGDLS and CDR2 as YYNGEE. The CDR3 nucleotides read TGTGCCAGCAGCCAGGGGGGACAGGGGTATCCGGGCTACACCTTC. This gives the protein CASSQGGQGYPGYTF.

The V and J genes are TRBV5-4 and TRBJ2-7; a possible D gene is TRBD2 (5 bases). Germline-derived CDR1 and CDR2 are SGHNT and YYREEE (reference sequence). Trimming cost V 2 bases and J 2 bases, with 8 bases left between them. The CDR3 has 13 residues. CDR3 DNA sequence: TGTGCCAGCAGCTTTGGAGGAACCTACGAGCAGTACTTC. Encoded protein: CASSFGGTYEQYF. Using reference TRBV5-4 and TRBJ2-7 for the parts outside the CDR3, the full variable domain is ETGVTQSPTHLIKTRGQQVTLRCSSQSGHNTVSWYQQALGQGPQFIFQYYREEENGRGNFPPRFSGLQFPNYSSELNVNALELDDSALYLCASSFGGTYEQYFGPGTRLTVT.

This chain connects TRBV21-1 to TRBJ2-2; the D call in the table, TRBD1, was not verified against the DNA. TRBV21-1 is labeled a pseudogene. The CDR3 spans 15 residues. The CDR3 sequence is CASSKARGIAGELFF. The CDR3 DNA follows: TGTGCCAGCAGCAAAGCCAGGGGGATTGCCGGGGAGCTGTTTTTT.

This rearrangement joins TRBV27 to TRBJ2-7; D uncertain. Deletions cut 0 bases from V and 5 bases from J, with 11 bases between. The germline gives CDR1 MNHEY, CDR2 SMNVEV (reference sequence). The CDR3 sequence is 14 residues long. The CDR3 protein is CASSLSAEKNEQYF. The CDR3 DNA reads as TGTGCCAGCAGTTTATCCGCGGAAAAGAACGAGCAGTACTTC.